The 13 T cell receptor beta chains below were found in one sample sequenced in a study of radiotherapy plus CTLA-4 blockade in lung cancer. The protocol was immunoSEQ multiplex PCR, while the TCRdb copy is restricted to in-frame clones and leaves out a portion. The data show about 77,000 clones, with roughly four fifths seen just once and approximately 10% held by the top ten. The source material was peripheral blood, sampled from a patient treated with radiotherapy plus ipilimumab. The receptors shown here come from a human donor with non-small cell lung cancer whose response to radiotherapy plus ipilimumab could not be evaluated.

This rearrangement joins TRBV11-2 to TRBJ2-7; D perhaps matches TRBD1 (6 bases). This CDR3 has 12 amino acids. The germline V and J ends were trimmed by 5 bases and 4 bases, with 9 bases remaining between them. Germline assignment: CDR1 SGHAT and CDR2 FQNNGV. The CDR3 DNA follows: TGTGCCAGCAGCCCTCAGGGGTACGAGCAGTACTTC. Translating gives CASSPQGYEQYF. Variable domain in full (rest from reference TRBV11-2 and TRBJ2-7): EAGVAQSPRYKIIEKRQSVAFWCNPISGHATLYWYQQILGQGPKLLIQFQNNGVVDDSQLPKDRFSAERLKGVDSTLKIQPAKLEDSAVYLCASSPQGYEQYFGPGTRLTVT.

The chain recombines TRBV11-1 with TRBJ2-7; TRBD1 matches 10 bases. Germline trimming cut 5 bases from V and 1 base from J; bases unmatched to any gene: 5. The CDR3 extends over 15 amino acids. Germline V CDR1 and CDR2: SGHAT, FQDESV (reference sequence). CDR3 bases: TGTGCCAGCAGCCCGCGACAGGGGGCGTCCTACGAGCAGTACTTC. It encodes CASSPRQGASYEQYF.

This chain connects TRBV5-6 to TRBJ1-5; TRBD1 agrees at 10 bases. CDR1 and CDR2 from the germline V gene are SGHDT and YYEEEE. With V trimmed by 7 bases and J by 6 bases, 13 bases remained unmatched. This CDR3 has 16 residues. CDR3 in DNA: TGTGCCAGCGGCCGAGGGACAGGGGTGAACTCTCAGCCCCAGCATTTT. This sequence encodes CASGRGTGVNSQPQHF.

As DNA, the CDR3 is TGCGCCAGCAGTGAGTCGGGAGGGGGTACCAAAAACATTCAGTACTTC. Translated, it gives CASSESGGGTKNIQYF. This rearrangement joins TRBV10-1 to TRBJ2-4; TRBD2 is a possible D gene (7 bases). Germline V gene lookup returns CDR1 WNHNN and CDR2 SYGVQD (reference sequence). Trimming stripped 0 bases from V and 2 bases from J, with 11 bases between. The CDR3 covers 16 residues.

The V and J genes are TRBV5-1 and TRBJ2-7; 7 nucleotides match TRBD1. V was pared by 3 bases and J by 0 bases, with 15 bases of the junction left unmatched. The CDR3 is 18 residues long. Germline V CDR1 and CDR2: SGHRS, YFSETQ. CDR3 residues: CASSSGQPISSISYEQYF. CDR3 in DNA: TGCGCCAGCAGCTCGGGACAGCCGATTTCTTCCATCTCCTACGAGCAGTACTTC. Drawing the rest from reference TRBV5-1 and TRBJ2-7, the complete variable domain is KAGVTQTPRYLIKTRGQQVTLSCSPISGHRSVSWYQQTPGQGLQFLFEYFSETQRNKGNFPGRFSGRQFSNSRSEMNVSTLELGDSALYLCASSSGQPISSISYEQYFGPGTRLTVT.

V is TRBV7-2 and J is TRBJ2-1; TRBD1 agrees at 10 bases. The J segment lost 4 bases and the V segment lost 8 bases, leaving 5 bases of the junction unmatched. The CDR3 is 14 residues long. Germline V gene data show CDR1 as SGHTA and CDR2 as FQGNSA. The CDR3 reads CASGDRGPYNEQFF. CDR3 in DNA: TGTGCCAGCGGAGACAGGGGGCCTTACAATGAGCAGTTCTTC.

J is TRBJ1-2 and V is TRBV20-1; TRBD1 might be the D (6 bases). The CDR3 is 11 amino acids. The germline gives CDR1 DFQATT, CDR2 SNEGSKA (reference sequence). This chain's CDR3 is CLGQLNGGYTF. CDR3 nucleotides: TGCCTAGGACAGCTAAATGGAGGCTACACCTTC.

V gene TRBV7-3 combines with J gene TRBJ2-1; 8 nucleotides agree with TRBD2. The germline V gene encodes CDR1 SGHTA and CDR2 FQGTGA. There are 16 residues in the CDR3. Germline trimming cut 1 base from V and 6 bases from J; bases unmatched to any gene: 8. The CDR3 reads CASSLNLAGFTNEQFF. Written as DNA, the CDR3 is TGTGCCAGCAGCTTAAATTTAGCGGGGTTCACCAATGAGCAGTTCTTC.

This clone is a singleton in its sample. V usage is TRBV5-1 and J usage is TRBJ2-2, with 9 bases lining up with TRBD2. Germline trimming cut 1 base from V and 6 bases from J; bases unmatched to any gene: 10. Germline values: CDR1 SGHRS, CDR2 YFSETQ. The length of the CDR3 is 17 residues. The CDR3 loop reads CASSLTSFLAGPGELFF. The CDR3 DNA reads TGCGCCAGCAGCTTGACGTCGTTCCTAGCGGGACCCGGGGAGCTGTTTTTT.

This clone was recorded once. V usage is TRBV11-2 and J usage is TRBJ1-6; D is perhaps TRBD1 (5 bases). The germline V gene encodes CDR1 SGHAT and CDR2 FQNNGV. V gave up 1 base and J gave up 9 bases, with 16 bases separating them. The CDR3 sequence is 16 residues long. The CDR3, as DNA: TGTGCCAGCAGCTTAGTGCAGGGAAGCAGTACTTCACCCCTCCACTTT. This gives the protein CASSLVQGSSTSPLHF.

CDR3 DNA: TGTGCCTGGAGTGTAGCCGGGGGTCATTACCCATACGAGCAGTACTTC. Translation: CAWSVAGGHYPYEQYF. The J gene is TRBJ2-7, the V gene TRBV30; tentatively, D is TRBD2 (6 bases). CDR3 size: 16 residues. Looked up from germline, CDR1 is GTSNPN and CDR2 is SVGIG (reference sequence). The V end lost 0 bases, the J end lost 4 bases, and 19 bases lay between the germline ends. Based on the CDR3 plus reference TRBV30 and TRBJ2-7, the full variable domain is SQTIHQWPATLVQPVGSPLSLECTVEGTSNPNLYWYRQAAGRGLQLLFYSVGIGQISSEVPQNLSASRPQDRQFILSSKKLLLSDSGFYLCAWSVAGGHYPYEQYFGPGTRLTVT.

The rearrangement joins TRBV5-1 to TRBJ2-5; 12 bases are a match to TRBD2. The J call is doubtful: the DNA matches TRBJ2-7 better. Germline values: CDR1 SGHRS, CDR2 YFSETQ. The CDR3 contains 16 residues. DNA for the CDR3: TGCGCCAGCAGCTTGGTTGGACTAGCGGGGTCCTACGAGCAGTACTTC. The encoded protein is CASSLVGLAGSYEQYF.

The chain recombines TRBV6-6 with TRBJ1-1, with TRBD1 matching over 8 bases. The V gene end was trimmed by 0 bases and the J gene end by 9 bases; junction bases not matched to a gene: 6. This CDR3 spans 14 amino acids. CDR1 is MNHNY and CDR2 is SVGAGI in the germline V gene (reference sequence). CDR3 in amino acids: CASSYSKGTGKAFF. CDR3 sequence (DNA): TGTGCCAGCAGTTACTCGAAAGGGACAGGAAAAGCTTTCTTT.